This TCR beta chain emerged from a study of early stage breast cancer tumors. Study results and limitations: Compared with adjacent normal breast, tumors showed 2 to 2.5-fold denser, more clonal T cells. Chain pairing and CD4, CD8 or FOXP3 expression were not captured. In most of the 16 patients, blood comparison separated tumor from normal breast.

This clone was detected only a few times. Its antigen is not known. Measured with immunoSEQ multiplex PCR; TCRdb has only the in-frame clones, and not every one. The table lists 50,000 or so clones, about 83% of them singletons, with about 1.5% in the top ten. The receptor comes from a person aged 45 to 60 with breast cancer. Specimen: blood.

The CDR3 region has the DNA TGTGCCAGTAGTTCAACTAGAACGGATACGCAGTATTTT. This translates into CASSSTRTDTQYF. V gene TRBV19 combines with J gene TRBJ2-3; weak D call: TRBD2 (5 bases). V dropped 5 bases and J dropped 6 bases, with 12 bases sitting between them. CDR1 and CDR2 from the germline V gene are LNHDA and SQIVND (reference sequence). This CDR3 is built from 13 residues.